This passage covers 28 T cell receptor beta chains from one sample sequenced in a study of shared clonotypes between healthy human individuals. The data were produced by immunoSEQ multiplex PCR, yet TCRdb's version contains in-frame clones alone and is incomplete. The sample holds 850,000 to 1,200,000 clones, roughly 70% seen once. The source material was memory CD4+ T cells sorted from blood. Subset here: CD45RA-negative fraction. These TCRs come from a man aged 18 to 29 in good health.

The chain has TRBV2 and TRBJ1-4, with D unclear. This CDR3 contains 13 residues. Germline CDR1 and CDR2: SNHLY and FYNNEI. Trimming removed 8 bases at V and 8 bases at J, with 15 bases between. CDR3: CASHIAAAEKLFF. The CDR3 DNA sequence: TGTGCCAGCCACATCGCGGCCGCCGAAAAACTGTTTTTT.

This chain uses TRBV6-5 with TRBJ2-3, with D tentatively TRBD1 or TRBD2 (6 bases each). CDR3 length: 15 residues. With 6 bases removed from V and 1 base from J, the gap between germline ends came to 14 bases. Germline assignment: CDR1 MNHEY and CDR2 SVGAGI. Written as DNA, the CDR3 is TGTGCCAGCAGAGGAGGGAAGGGGGGCACAGATACGCAGTATTTT. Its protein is CASRGGKGGTDTQYF.

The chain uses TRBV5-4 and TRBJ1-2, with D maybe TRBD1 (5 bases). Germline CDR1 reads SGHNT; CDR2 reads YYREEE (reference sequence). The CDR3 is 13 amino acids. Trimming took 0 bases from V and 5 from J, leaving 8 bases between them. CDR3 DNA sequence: TGTGCCAGCAGCTTGGTGGAGGGGTATGGCTACACCTTC. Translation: CASSLVEGYGYTF.

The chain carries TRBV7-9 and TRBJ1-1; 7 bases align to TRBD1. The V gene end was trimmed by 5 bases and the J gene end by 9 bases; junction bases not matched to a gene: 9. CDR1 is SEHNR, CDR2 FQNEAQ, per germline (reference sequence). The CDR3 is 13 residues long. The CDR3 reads CASSSQDRTKAFF. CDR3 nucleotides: TGTGCCAGCAGCAGCCAGGACAGGACAAAAGCTTTCTTT.

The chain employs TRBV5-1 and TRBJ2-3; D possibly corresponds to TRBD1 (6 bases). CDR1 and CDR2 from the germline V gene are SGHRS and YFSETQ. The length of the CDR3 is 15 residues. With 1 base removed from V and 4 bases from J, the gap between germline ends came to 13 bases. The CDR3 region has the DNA TGCGCCAGCAGCTTGATAGGGGGAGTGCCAGATACGCAGTATTTT. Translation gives CASSLIGGVPDTQYF.

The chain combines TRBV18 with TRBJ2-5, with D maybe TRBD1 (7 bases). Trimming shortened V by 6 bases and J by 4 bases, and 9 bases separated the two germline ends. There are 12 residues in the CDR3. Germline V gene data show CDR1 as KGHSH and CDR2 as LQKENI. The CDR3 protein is CASSQGGETQYF. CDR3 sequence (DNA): TGTGCCAGCTCGCAGGGGGGAGAGACCCAGTACTTC.

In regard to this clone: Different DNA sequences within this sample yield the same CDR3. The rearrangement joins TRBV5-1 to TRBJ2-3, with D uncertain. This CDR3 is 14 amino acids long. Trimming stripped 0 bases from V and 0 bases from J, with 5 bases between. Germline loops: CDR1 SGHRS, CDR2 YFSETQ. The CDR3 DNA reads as TGCGCCAGCAGCTTGGTCGGCAGCACAGATACGCAGTATTTT. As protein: CASSLVGSTDTQYF.

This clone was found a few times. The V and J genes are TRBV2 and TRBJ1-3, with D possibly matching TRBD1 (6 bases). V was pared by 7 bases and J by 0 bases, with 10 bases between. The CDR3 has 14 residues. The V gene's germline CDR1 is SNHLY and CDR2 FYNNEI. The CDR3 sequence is CASKQGYSGNTIYF. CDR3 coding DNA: TGTGCCAGCAAACAGGGCTACTCTGGAAACACCATATATTTT.

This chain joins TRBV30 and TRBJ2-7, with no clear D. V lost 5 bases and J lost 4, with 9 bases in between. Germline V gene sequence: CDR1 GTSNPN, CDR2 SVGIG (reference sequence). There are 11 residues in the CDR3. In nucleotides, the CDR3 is TGTGCCTGGCAAGACGGATACGAGCAGTACTTC. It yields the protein CAWQDGYEQYF.

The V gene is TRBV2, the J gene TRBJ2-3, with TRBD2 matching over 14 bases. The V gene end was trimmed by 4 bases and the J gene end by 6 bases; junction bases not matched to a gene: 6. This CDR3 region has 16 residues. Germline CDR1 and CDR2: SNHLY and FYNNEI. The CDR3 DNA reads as TGTGCCAGCAGTGTGGGACTAGCGGGAGCATGGGATACGCAGTATTTT. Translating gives CASSVGLAGAWDTQYF.

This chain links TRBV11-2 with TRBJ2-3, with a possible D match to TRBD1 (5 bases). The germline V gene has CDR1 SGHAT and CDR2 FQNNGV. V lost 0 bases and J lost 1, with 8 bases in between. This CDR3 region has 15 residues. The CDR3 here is CASSLEGRGTDTQYF. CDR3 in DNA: TGTGCCAGCAGCTTAGAGGGGCGAGGCACAGATACGCAGTATTTT.

The CDR3 DNA reads as TGTGCCAGCAGCTTTAGGGGGGATAATCAGCCCCAGCATTTT. Translating it yields CASSFRGDNQPQHF. J is TRBJ1-5 and V is TRBV5-6, with a possible D match to TRBD1 (6 bases). The germline V gene encodes CDR1 SGHDT and CDR2 YYEEEE. V lost 2 bases to trimming and J lost 4 bases, with 10 bases between them. This CDR3 spans 14 amino acids.

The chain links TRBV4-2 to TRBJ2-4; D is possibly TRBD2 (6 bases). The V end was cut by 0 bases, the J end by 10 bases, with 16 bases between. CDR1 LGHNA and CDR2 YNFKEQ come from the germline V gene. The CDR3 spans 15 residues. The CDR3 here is CASSQDNRGAGIQYF. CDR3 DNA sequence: TGTGCCAGCAGCCAAGATAATAGGGGCGCGGGAATTCAGTACTTC.

The DNA for the CDR3 is TGTGCCAGCACCTGGGTGGGGTTTGAGGAGCGGGAGGAAGCTGGGGCCAACGTCCTGACTTTC. This translates into CASTWVGFEEREEAGANVLTF. The J gene is TRBJ2-6, the V gene TRBV9; TRBD2 matches at 9 bases. The CDR3 spans 21 residues. The ends lost 6 bases at V and 2 bases at J; junction bases unmatched: 21. CDR1 and CDR2 from the germline V gene are SGDLS and YYNGEE.

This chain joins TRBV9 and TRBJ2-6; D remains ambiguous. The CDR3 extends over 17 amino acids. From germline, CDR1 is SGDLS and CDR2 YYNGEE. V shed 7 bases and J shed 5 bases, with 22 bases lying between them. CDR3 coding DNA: TGTGCCAGCGTCATTGGGTACAAACAAAGTCGGGCCAACGTCCTGACTTTC. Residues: CASVIGYKQSRANVLTF.

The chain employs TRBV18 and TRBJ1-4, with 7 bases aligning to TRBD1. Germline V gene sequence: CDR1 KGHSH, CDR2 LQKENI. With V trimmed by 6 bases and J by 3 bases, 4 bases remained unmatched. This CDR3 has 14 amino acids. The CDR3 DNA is TGTGCCAGCTCCGAGGGACAGCCTAATGAAAAACTGTTTTTT. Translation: CASSEGQPNEKLFF.

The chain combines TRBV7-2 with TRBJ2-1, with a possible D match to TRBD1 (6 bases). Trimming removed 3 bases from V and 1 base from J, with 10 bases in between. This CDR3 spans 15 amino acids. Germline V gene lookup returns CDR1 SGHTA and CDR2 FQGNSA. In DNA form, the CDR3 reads TGTGCCAGCAGCTTGCCGGGACATTCCTACAATGAGCAGTTCTTC. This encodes CASSLPGHSYNEQFF.

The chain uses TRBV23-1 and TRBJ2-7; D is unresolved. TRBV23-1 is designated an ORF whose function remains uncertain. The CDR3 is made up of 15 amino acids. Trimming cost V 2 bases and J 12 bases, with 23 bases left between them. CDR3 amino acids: CASSQRSWTHEQSYF. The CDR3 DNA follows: TGCGCCAGCAGTCAAAGGTCTTGGACCCACGAGCAGTCGTACTTC.

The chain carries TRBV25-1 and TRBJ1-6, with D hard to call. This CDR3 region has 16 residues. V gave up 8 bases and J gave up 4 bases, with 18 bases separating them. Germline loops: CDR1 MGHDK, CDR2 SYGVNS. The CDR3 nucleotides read TGTGCCAGCTCCTTTCCCACGGCAGCTTATAATTCACCCCTCCACTTT. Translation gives CASSFPTAAYNSPLHF. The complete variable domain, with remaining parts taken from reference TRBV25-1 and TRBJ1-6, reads EADIYQTPRYLVIGTGKKITLECSQTMGHDKMYWYQQDPGMELHLIHYSYGVNSTEKGDLSSESTVSRIRTEHFPLTLESARPSHTSQYLCASSFPTAAYNSPLHFGNGTRLTVT.

The CDR3 sequence is CASSKDRVWETEAFF. Written as DNA, the CDR3 is TGCGCCAGCAGCAAGGACAGGGTGTGGGAAACTGAAGCTTTCTTT. This chain joins TRBV5-1 and TRBJ1-1; the match to TRBD1 covers 8 bases. Germline CDR1 and CDR2: SGHRS and YFSETQ. The CDR3 is 15 amino acids. With V trimmed by 4 bases and J by 5 bases, 10 bases remained unmatched.

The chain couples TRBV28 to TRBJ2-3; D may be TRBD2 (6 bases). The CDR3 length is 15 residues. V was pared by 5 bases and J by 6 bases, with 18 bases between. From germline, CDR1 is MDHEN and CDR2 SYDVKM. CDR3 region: CASSKASGLSDTQYF. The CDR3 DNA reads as TGTGCCAGCAGTAAGGCTTCGGGACTTTCGGATACGCAGTATTTT. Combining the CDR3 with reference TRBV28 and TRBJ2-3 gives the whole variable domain DVKVTQSSRYLVKRTGEKVFLECVQDMDHENMFWYRQDPGLGLRLIYFSYDVKMKEKGDIPEGYSVSREKKERFSLILESASTNQTSMYLCASSKASGLSDTQYFGPGTRLTVL.

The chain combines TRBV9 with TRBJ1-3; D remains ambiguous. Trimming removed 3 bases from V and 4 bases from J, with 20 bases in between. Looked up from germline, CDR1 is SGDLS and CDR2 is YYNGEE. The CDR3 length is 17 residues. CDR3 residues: CASSGEAAWRKGNTIYF. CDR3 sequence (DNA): TGTGCCAGCAGCGGGGAAGCAGCCTGGCGTAAGGGAAACACCATATATTTT.

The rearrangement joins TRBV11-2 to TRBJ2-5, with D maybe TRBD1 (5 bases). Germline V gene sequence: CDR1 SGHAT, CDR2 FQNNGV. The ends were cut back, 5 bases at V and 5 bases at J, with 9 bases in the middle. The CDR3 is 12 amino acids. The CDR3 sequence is CASSRYRETQYF. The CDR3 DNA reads TGTGCCAGCAGCCGCTACAGGGAGACCCAGTACTTC.

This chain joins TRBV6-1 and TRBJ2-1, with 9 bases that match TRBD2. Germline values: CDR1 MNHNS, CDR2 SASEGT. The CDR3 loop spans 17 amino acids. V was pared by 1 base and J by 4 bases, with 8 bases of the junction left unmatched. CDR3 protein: CASSEDGWLAGYNEQFF. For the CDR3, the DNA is TGTGCCAGCAGTGAAGATGGGTGGCTAGCGGGGTACAATGAGCAGTTCTTC.

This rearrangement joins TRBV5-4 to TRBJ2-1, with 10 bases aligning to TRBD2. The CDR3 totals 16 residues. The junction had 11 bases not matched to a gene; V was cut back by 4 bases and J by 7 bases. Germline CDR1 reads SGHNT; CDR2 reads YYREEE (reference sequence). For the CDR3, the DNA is TGTGCCAGCAGCACCCGGACTAGCGGAGACCGGAATGAGCAGTTCTTC. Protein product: CASSTRTSGDRNEQFF.

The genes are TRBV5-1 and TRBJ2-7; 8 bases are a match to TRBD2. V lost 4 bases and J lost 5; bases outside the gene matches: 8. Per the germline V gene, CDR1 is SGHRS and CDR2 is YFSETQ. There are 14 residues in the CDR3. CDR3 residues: CASSPSGSMDEQYF. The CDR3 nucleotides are TGCGCCAGCAGCCCGAGCGGGAGCATGGACGAGCAGTACTTC.

CDR3 in DNA: TGTGCCAGCAGAGGACCGACGGGGGCCTACGAGCAGTACTTC. It specifies CASRGPTGAYEQYF. The chain uses TRBV6-1 and TRBJ2-7; possibly TRBD2 for D (6 bases). The CDR3 covers 14 residues. V was pared by 6 bases and J by 2 bases, with 14 bases between. Germline CDR1 and CDR2: MNHNS and SASEGT.

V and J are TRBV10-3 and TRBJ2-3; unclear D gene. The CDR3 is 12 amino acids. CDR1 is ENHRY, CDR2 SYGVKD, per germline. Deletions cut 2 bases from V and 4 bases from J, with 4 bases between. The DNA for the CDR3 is TGTGCCATCAGTGAGCTTTCAGATACGCAGTATTTT. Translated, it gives CAISELSDTQYF.